Following are 9 T cell receptor beta chains from one sample sequenced in a study of blood T cell repertoires in COVID-19. Produced via immunoSEQ multiplex PCR; TCRdb's table is partial and in-frame only. The sample has about 34,000 clones; roughly three quarters are singletons. Input material: peripheral blood. Source of these receptors: a man of 80 years or more with acute or convalescent COVID-19.

This clone was seen once. The V gene is TRBV10-3, the J gene TRBJ1-3, with D maybe TRBD1 (5 bases). The CDR3 length is 14 residues. Trimming removed 2 bases at V and 4 bases at J, with 9 bases between. Germline V lookup: CDR1 ENHRY, CDR2 SYGVKD. Here the CDR3 DNA reads TGTGCCATCAGTGAGCTGCAGGGCGGAAACACCATATATTTT. Translating it yields CAISELQGGNTIYF.

In its sample, this clone was seen many times. The V gene is TRBV7-9, the J gene TRBJ2-3; D not resolved. The CDR3 is 15 residues long. Trimming took off 5 bases at V and 3 bases at J, with 15 bases between the two ends. CDR1 and CDR2 (germline): SEHNR, FQNEAQ (reference sequence). The CDR3 DNA follows: TGTGCCAGCAGCCATCGCGGTGATCTGACAGATACGCAGTATTTT. Its translation: CASSHRGDLTDTQYF. The entire variable domain, with the rest obtained from reference TRBV7-9 and TRBJ2-3, is as follows: DTGVSQNPRHKITKRGQNVTFRCDPISEHNRLYWYRQTLGQGPEFLTYFQNEAQLEKSRLLSDRFSAERPKGSFSTLEIQRTEQGDSAMYLCASSHRGDLTDTQYFGPGTRLTVL.

The chain employs TRBV9 and TRBJ1-2; 9 nucleotides align to TRBD1. The CDR3 totals 15 residues. The trim removed 0 bases at V and 8 bases at J, leaving 8 bases unmatched. Germline V lookup: CDR1 SGDLS, CDR2 YYNGEE. The CDR3 loop is CASSVAPTGGGGYTF. The CDR3 DNA follows: TGTGCCAGCAGCGTAGCCCCGACAGGGGGTGGAGGCTACACCTTC.

V is TRBV19 and J is TRBJ2-2; 7 bases are a match to TRBD2. The CDR3 is 19 amino acids. The germline gives CDR1 LNHDA, CDR2 SQIVND (reference sequence). Trimming removed 0 bases from V and 5 bases from J; junction bases left unmatched: 15. CDR3 DNA: TGTGCCAGTAGTATAGAAGGGATGAGGGCGGGAGCGATAACCGGGGAGCTGTTTTTT. Its protein is CASSIEGMRAGAITGELFF.

In DNA form, the CDR3 reads TGTGCCTGGAATCCAGGCCTCAGCTCTGGAAACACCATATATTTT. Protein: CAWNPGLSSGNTIYF. The chain recombines TRBV30 with TRBJ1-3; no clear D gene. The length of the CDR3 is 15 residues. V gave up 4 bases and J gave up 0 bases, with 13 bases separating them. From germline, CDR1 is GTSNPN and CDR2 SVGIG (reference sequence).

This clone was detected a few times. The rearrangement links TRBV11-2 to TRBJ2-7; D is perhaps TRBD1 (6 bases). Germline V gene sequence: CDR1 SGHAT, CDR2 FQNNGV. The CDR3 covers 15 residues. V gave up 0 bases and J gave up 3 bases, with 12 bases separating them. Written as DNA, the CDR3 is TGTGCCAGCAGCTTAGATCGACAGGTCTACTACGAGCAGTACTTC. The encoded protein is CASSLDRQVYYEQYF.

V usage is TRBV10-3 and J usage is TRBJ1-2; D is undetermined. Germline V gene sequence: CDR1 ENHRY, CDR2 SYGVKD. The CDR3 has 12 residues. The V and J ends lost 10 bases and 2 bases respectively, with 11 bases between them. CDR3 protein: CATTGGNYGYTF. The CDR3 DNA reads as TGTGCCACAACGGGCGGGAACTATGGCTACACCTTC.

In this sample, this clone turned up a few times. The J gene is TRBJ2-7, the V gene TRBV7-2, with D possibly being TRBD1 (6 bases). Germline CDR1 is SGHTA and CDR2 is FQGNSA. The CDR3 totals 14 residues. Trimming left V 2 bases short and J 6 bases short, with 14 bases between. CDR3 in DNA: TGTGCCAGCAGCTTATCGGGACACCTCGGCGAGCAGTACTTC. It encodes CASSLSGHLGEQYF.

This clone was counted once. The chain carries TRBV18 and TRBJ2-3; 7 bases are shared with TRBD2. Germline V gives CDR1 KGHSH, CDR2 LQKENI. Trimming took 2 bases from V and 3 from J; bases not matched to a gene: 17. The CDR3 has 19 amino acids. The DNA for the CDR3 is TGTGCCAGCTCACCATTGCGGACGACTAGCTTTGGGTATACAGATACGCAGTATTTT. Amino acids: CASSPLRTTSFGYTDTQYF.